This T cell receptor (beta chain) was sequenced for a study of T cell responses to AZD1222 COVID-19 vaccine. Study as a whole: Doses given second, at about 4 or about 12 weeks, were pooled.

Profiling relied on immunoSEQ multiplex PCR, and the TCRdb table lists in-frame clones only, not all of them. The sample shows 75,000 to 100,000 clones, more than 75% of them seen only once. Study results and limitations: After two AZD1222 doses, spike-specific TCR breadth and depth rose versus day 0. Only 5 or 6 individuals given AZD1222 were seropositive at baseline.

Trimming removed 4 bases at V and 0 bases at J, with 7 bases between. CDR3 length: 14 residues. Germline CDR1 GTSNPN, CDR2 SVGIG (reference sequence). Details on this clone: The antigen is not known.

This specimen was peripheral blood, taken on day 0 of AZD1222 vaccination. The sequence was collected from an adult in good health. The chain carries TRBV30 and TRBJ1-6; D is undetermined. CDR3 in amino acids: CAWKGNSYNSPLHF. CDR3 in DNA: TGTGCCTGGAAAGGGAACTCCTATAATTCACCCCTCCACTTT.